This T cell receptor (beta chain) appears in the sequencing data of a study of blood T cell repertoires in COVID-19. Overall study context: Material from acute and convalescent COVID-19 was sourced from the United States, Italy and Spain. From T cells, B-cell-depleted T cells, or PBMCs came the material, which was cDNA or gDNA.

Original data processing: Estimated nucleated cell counts came from reference gene primer amplification. Profiling relied on immunoSEQ multiplex PCR, and the TCRdb table lists in-frame clones only, not all of them. That table supplies the V and J calls and clone size; D and trimming were determined from the DNA. The table has approximately 200,000 clones, just under 90% seen once; the top ten hold about 6%. The CDR3 is 17 residues long. Per the germline V gene, CDR1 is MDHEN and CDR2 is SYDVKM. V shed 5 bases and J 5 bases; nucleotides not matched to a gene: 14. The sample consisted of peripheral blood. The TCR sequence derives from a man aged 55-75 years who had recovered from COVID-19. This chain uses TRBV28 with TRBJ1-2; 10 bases are a match to TRBD1. CDR3 sequence reads: CASSHGTGADFTYGYTF. In DNA form, the CDR3 reads TGTGCCAGCAGTCACGGGACAGGGGCGGATTTTACTTATGGCTACACCTTC.